A selection of T cell receptor beta chains follows, all from one sample in a study of blood T cell repertoires in COVID-19. Assay: immunoSEQ multiplex PCR; the TCRdb copy retains only in-frame clones and omits some. The sample has 100,000 to 120,000 clones, over 75% seen once; the top ten hold 15% to 20%. The sequenced sample consisted of peripheral blood. Receptors originate from a woman of 80 years or more with active or convalescent COVID-19. CDR3s include the opening cysteine and the closing phenylalanine or tryptophan. Fields, in order: CDR3 protein, J gene, V gene.

cdr3_aa: CATTNKRLAGDWADTQYF
j_call: TRBJ2-3
v_call: TRBV7-9

cdr3_aa: CASSQDGASGSNEQFF
j_call: TRBJ2-1
v_call: TRBV4-2

cdr3_aa: CASSAPQYGGRESRYEQYF
j_call: TRBJ2-7
v_call: TRBV2

cdr3_aa: CAWSVKGVVAEAFF
j_call: TRBJ1-1
v_call: TRBV30

cdr3_aa: CATSRDLSGSSYEQYF
j_call: TRBJ2-7
v_call: TRBV15

cdr3_aa: CASSEAGGLNYGYTF
j_call: TRBJ1-2
v_call: TRBV2

cdr3_aa: CASSRGQESNYGYTF
j_call: TRBJ1-2
v_call: TRBV4-1

cdr3_aa: CSAPITDTQYF
j_call: TRBJ2-3
v_call: TRBV20-1

cdr3_aa: CASSGGANRYEQYF
j_call: TRBJ2-7
v_call: TRBV7-2

cdr3_aa: CASSLMGQGNYEQYF
j_call: TRBJ2-7
v_call: TRBV5-1

cdr3_aa: CSVETVPYEQYF
j_call: TRBJ2-7
v_call: TRBV29-1

cdr3_aa: CASSLVGTPGGETQYF
j_call: TRBJ2-5
v_call: TRBV7-6

cdr3_aa: CASSSKQVPNQPQHF
j_call: TRBJ1-5
v_call: TRBV19

cdr3_aa: CASSLMGQGTDTQYF
j_call: TRBJ2-3
v_call: TRBV7-3

cdr3_aa: CASSGTGVPYEQYF
j_call: TRBJ2-7
v_call: TRBV2

cdr3_aa: CASRALSVDTQYF
j_call: TRBJ2-3
v_call: TRBV2